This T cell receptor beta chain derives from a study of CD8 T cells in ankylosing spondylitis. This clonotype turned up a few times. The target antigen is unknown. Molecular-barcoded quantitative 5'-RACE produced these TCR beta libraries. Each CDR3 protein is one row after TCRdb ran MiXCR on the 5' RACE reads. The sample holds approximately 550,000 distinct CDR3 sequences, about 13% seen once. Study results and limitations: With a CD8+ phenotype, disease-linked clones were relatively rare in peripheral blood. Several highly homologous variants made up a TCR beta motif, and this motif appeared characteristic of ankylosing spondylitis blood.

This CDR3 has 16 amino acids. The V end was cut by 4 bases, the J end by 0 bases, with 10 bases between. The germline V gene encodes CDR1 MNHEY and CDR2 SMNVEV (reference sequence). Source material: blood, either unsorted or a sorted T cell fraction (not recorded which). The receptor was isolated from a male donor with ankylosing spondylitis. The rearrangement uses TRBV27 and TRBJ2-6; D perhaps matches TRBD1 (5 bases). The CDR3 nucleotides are TGTGCCAGCAGTTCCCAGGGAATCTCTGGGGCCAACGTCCTGACTTTC. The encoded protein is CASSSQGISGANVLTF. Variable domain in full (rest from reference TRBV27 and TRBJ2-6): EAQVTQNPRYLITVTGKKLTVTCSQNMNHEYMSWYRQDPGLGLRQIYYSMNVEVTDKGDVPEGYKVSRKEKRNFPLILESPSPNQTSLYFCASSSQGISGANVLTFGAGSRLTVL.